These 19 T cell receptor beta chains share one sample of origin, sequenced in a study of T-cell reconstitution after alpha-beta-depleted transplantation in children. Unique molecular identifiers tagged the TCRbeta library. TCRdb independently ran MiXCR on the PCR reads; one entry per CDR3 protein. The table lists nearly 200,000 distinct CDR3 sequences, roughly 6.3% of them singletons. Sequences were derived from PBMCs, sampled before TCRalphabeta/CD19-depleted stem cell transplant. The receptors originated from a girl under three years old with combined immunodeficiency, due to receive a stem cell transplant.

This clonotype showed up many times. J is TRBJ2-1 and V is TRBV12-3 or TRBV12-4, with 7 positions matching TRBD2. Trimming took 2 bases from V and 3 from J; bases not matched to a gene: 4. This CDR3 comprises 15 residues. The CDR3 sequence: CASSLTPSGYNEQFF. As DNA, the CDR3 is TGTGCCAGCAGTTTAACCCCTAGCGGCTACAATGAGCAGTTCTTC.

This clonotype was observed many times. The chain recombines TRBV5-1 with TRBJ2-2; no firm D call. This CDR3 spans 17 amino acids. Germline-derived CDR1 and CDR2 are SGHRS and YFSETQ. The V and J ends lost 2 bases and 0 bases respectively, with 14 bases between them. CDR3 sequence: CASSFYPDTPNTGELFF. The CDR3 DNA reads as TGCGCCAGCAGCTTTTACCCCGACACCCCGAACACCGGGGAGCTGTTTTTT.

This clonotype came up many times. The gene calls are TRBV12-3 or TRBV12-4 and TRBJ2-2; weak D call: TRBD1 (6 bases). The V gene lost 7 bases and the J gene lost 3 bases, with 15 bases spanning the gap. The CDR3 spans 15 residues. This CDR3 is CASTEPTGDTGELFF. CDR3 bases: TGTGCCAGCACCGAACCGACAGGCGACACCGGGGAGCTGTTTTTT.

This clonotype was detected only a few times. The chain employs TRBV29-1 and TRBJ1-3, with TRBD1 matching over 7 bases. The V gene end was trimmed by 6 bases and the J gene end by 8 bases; junction bases not matched to a gene: 10. The CDR3 runs to 13 residues. The germline CDR1 and CDR2 sequences are SQVTM and ANQGSEA. CDR3 sequence reads: CSVSAYTGDTIYF. In DNA form, the CDR3 reads TGCAGCGTGTCGGCATATACAGGGGACACCATATATTTT. Full variable domain (outside the CDR3, taken from reference TRBV29-1 and TRBJ1-3): SAVISQKPSRDICQRGTSLTIQCQVDSQVTMMFWYRQQPGQSLTLIATANQGSEATYESGFVIDKFPISRPNLTFSTLTVSNMSPEDSSIYLCSVSAYTGDTIYFGEGSWLTVV.

The table lists this clonotype with a few counts. This chain uses TRBV9 with TRBJ2-7, with TRBD2 identical over 13 bases. The CDR3 has 15 residues. CDR1 SGDLS and CDR2 YYNGEE come from the germline V gene. With V trimmed by 3 bases and J by 2 bases, 2 bases remained unmatched. CDR3 bases: TGTGCCAGCAGCGACGGGACTAGCGGGACCTACGAGCAGTACTTC. It encodes CASSDGTSGTYEQYF.

This clonotype showed up many times. V is TRBV24-1 and J is TRBJ2-1, with 9 bases lining up with TRBD2. The CDR3 contains 15 residues. CDR1 and CDR2 (germline): KGHDR, SFDVKD. V lost 4 bases and J lost 4; bases outside the gene matches: 4. CDR3 in DNA: TGTGCCACCAGTGAGCGGACTAGCGCATACAATGAGCAGTTCTTC. Its translation is CATSERTSAYNEQFF.

This clonotype showed up many times. The chain carries TRBV24-1 and TRBJ2-3; tentatively, D is TRBD1 (5 bases). The CDR3 is 16 residues long. V shed 1 base and J shed 10 bases, with 20 bases lying between them. CDR1 and CDR2 from the germline V gene are KGHDR and SFDVKD. This CDR3 reads CATSDFSPFMGLPQYF. The CDR3 DNA is TGTGCCACCAGTGATTTTTCCCCCTTCATGGGGCTCCCGCAGTATTTT.

This clonotype was counted at least ten times. This sequence joins TRBV20-1 and TRBJ1-6; the D gene is possibly TRBD1 (5 bases). The V gene's germline CDR1 is DFQATT and CDR2 SNEGSKA (reference sequence). The length of the CDR3 is 12 residues. The CDR3, as DNA: TGCAGCCCAGACGACCCAGGGACACCCCTCCACTTT. Its protein is CSPDDPGTPLHF.

This clonotype was counted only a few times. The CDR3 DNA is TGTGCCAGCAAAAGAGGACAGGCCCCTTGGGGGACCCAGTACTTC. Translating it yields CASKRGQAPWGTQYF. This chain uses TRBV6-2 or TRBV6-3 with TRBJ2-5, with 7 nucleotides matching TRBD1. The length of the CDR3 is 15 residues. Germline lookup yields CDR1 MNHEY and CDR2 SVGEGT. With V trimmed by 7 bases and J by 7 bases, 15 bases remained unmatched.

This clonotype has a handful of counts. This chain links TRBV6-1 with TRBJ1-6; no reliable D call. The CDR3 contains 14 residues. The germline CDR1 and CDR2 sequences are MNHNS and SASEGT. The V end lost 3 bases, the J end lost 10 bases, and 13 bases lay between the germline ends. The CDR3 here is CASSEATEFSPLHF. The CDR3 bases are TGTGCCAGCAGTGAGGCGACGGAATTCTCACCCCTCCACTTT.

This clonotype was seen ten or more times. The chain has TRBV7-2 and TRBJ2-1; D perhaps matches TRBD2 (5 bases). Germline V CDR1 and CDR2: SGHTA, FQGNSA. CDR3 length: 15 amino acids. V was trimmed by 5 bases and J by 6 bases, leaving 17 bases between them. DNA of the CDR3: TGTGCCAGCAGCCCAGAACTAGTCTCAGGCAATGAGCAGTTCTTC. Encoded protein: CASSPELVSGNEQFF.

At least ten counts were recorded for this clonotype. The rearrangement links TRBV5-1 to TRBJ2-3, with TRBD2 matching over 10 bases. V lost 5 bases to trimming and J lost 3 bases; unmatched junction nucleotides: 12. This CDR3 region has 17 residues. Germline CDR1 and CDR2: SGHRS and YFSETQ. The CDR3 region is CASRASVIAGGTDTQYF. CDR3 coding DNA: TGCGCCAGCAGGGCTTCAGTCATAGCGGGAGGAACAGATACGCAGTATTTT.

In its sample, this clonotype was seen many times. V is TRBV5-1 and J is TRBJ1-1; the D is unclear. V shed 0 bases and J shed 0 bases, with 6 bases lying between them. CDR1 SGHRS and CDR2 YFSETQ come from the germline V gene. The CDR3 loop spans 14 amino acids. In nucleotides, the CDR3 is TGCGCCAGCAGCTTGGAACGGGTGAACACTGAAGCTTTCTTT. It is translated as CASSLERVNTEAFF.

V gene TRBV7-8 combines with J gene TRBJ2-2, with TRBD2 matching 7 bases. CDR1 is SGHVS and CDR2 is FQNEAQ in the germline V gene. CDR3 length: 16 amino acids. Trimming took 4 bases from V and 6 from J; bases not matched to a gene: 11. CDR3 DNA sequence: TGTGCCAGCAGCTACGATGGGGGGGTGGGGGCCGGGGAGCTGTTTTTT. Its protein is CASSYDGGVGAGELFF.

This clonotype occurred many times. The chain links TRBV5-6 to TRBJ2-3, with 8 bases that match TRBD2. This CDR3 comprises 15 residues. Germline V gives CDR1 SGHDT, CDR2 YYEEEE. V was pared by 6 bases and J by 0 bases, with 6 bases of the junction left unmatched. In DNA, the CDR3 is TGTGCCAGCACAAAAGCGGGAGTGAGCACAGATACGCAGTATTTT. Translated: CASTKAGVSTDTQYF.

The chain has TRBV5-1 and TRBJ2-7; possibly TRBD1 for D (6 bases). The CDR3 runs 14 residues. Germline V gene sequence: CDR1 SGHRS, CDR2 YFSETQ. V lost 3 bases to trimming and J lost 1 base, with 11 bases between them. CDR3 coding DNA: TGCGCCAGCAGCTCCAGACAGGTTTCCTACGAGCAGTACTTC. Its protein is CASSSRQVSYEQYF.

This clonotype was counted ten times or more. The V and J genes are TRBV6-5 and TRBJ1-2; D not resolved. The CDR3 is made up of 13 amino acids. The V end was cut by 0 bases, the J end by 4 bases, with 6 bases between. CDR1 MNHEY and CDR2 SVGAGI come from the germline V gene. Written as DNA, the CDR3 is TGTGCCAGCAGTTACTCCCAGACCTATGGCTACACCTTC. Translating gives CASSYSQTYGYTF.

This clonotype was seen many times. The CDR3 DNA sequence: TGTGCCAGCAGAGTTAGCGGCTCGAACACCGGGGAGCTGTTTTTT. Protein product: CASRVSGSNTGELFF. The chain has TRBV28 and TRBJ2-2; a weak D match, TRBD2 (6 bases). Germline CDR1 is MDHEN and CDR2 is SYDVKM. This CDR3 has 15 residues. V lost 6 bases, J lost 0 bases, and 11 bases lay in between.

This clonotype has at least ten counts. This sequence joins TRBV5-1 and TRBJ2-7; D unclear. Germline CDR1 reads SGHRS; CDR2 reads YFSETQ. Trimming took off 6 bases at V and 1 base at J, with 14 bases between the two ends. The CDR3 extends over 14 amino acids. The CDR3 nucleotides are TGCGCCAGCAACGATCACGGGCCGTCCTACGAGCAGTACTTC. The encoded protein is CASNDHGPSYEQYF. The complete variable domain, with remaining parts taken from reference TRBV5-1 and TRBJ2-7, reads KAGVTQTPRYLIKTRGQQVTLSCSPISGHRSVSWYQQTPGQGLQFLFEYFSETQRNKGNFPGRFSGRQFSNSRSEMNVSTLELGDSALYLCASNDHGPSYEQYFGPGTRLTVT.